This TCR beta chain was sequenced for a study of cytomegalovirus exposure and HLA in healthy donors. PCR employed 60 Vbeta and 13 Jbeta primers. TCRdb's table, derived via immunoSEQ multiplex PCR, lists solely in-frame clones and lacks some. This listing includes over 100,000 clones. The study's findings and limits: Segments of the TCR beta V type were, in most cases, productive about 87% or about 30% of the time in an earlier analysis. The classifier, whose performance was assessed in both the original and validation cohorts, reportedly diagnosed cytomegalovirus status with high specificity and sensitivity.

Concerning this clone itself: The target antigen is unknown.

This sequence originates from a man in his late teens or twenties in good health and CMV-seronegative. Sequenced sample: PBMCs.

The CDR3 nucleotides are TGTGCCAGTAGTACGGGGGGCGTCCCTGAAGGGGCCAACGTCCTGACTTTC. Amino acids: CASSTGGVPEGANVLTF. The V and J genes are TRBV19 and TRBJ2-6; weak D call: TRBD2 (7 bases). Trimming stripped 4 bases from V and 4 bases from J, with 17 bases between. From germline, CDR1 is LNHDA and CDR2 SQIVND (reference sequence). The CDR3 contains 17 residues.